The entry below gives a single TCR beta chain sequence along with its context. Its cognate antigen is unknown. V shed 1 base, J shed 2 bases, and the junction held 12 bases outside the gene matches. This CDR3 comprises 18 residues. The V gene's germline CDR1 is SEHNR and CDR2 FQNEAQ (reference sequence). TCRdb's copy holds only in-frame clones and misses some; the assay was immunoSEQ multiplex PCR. The repertoire holds fewer than 120,000 clones, with over 85% as singletons. These data are taken from a study of cytomegalovirus exposure and HLA in healthy donors. Study-wide points: In vitro confirmation showed three CMV-associated chains to be CMV antigen specific.

The rearrangement links TRBV7-9 to TRBJ2-7, with TRBD1 matching 9 bases. The source material was PBMCs. The receptor comes from a woman in her late teens or twenties in good health and CMV-seronegative. The CDR3 region is CASSLVAFVGQGPYEQYF. The CDR3 nucleotides read TGTGCCAGCAGCTTAGTAGCTTTTGTTGGACAGGGGCCCTACGAGCAGTACTTC.